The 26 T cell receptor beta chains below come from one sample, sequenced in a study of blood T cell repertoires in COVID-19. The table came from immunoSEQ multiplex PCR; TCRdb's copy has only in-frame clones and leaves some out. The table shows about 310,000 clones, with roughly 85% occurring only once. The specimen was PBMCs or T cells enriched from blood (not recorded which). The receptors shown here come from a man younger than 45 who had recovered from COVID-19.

The DNA for the CDR3 is TGTGCCAGCAGTGTAGACAGGGGTTATGGCTACACCTTC. The encoded protein is CASSVDRGYGYTF. This chain connects TRBV6-4 to TRBJ1-2, with 8 nucleotides matching TRBD1. Trimming took 4 bases from V and 5 from J; bases not matched to a gene: 3. CDR3 length equals 13 residues. In germline, CDR1 is MRHNA, CDR2 SNTAGT.

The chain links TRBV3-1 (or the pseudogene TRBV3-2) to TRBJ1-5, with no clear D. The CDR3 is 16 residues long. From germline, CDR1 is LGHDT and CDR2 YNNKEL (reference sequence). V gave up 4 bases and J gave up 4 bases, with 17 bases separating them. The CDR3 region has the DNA TGTGCCAGCAGCCCCTCCGTAGGCAGCGCGAATCAGCCCCAGCATTTT. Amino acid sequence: CASSPSVGSANQPQHF.

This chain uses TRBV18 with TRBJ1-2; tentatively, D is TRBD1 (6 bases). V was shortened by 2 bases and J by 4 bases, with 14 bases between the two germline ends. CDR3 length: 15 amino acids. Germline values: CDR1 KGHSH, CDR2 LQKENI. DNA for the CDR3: TGTGCCAGCTCACCATCCGCAGGGGAAGCCTATGGCTACACCTTC. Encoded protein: CASSPSAGEAYGYTF.

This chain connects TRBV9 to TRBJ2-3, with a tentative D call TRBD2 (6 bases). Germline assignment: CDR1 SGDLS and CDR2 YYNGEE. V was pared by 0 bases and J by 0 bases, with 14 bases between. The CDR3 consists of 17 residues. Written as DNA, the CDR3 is TGTGCCAGCAGCGTAGGGGTCAGCGGGCTTAGCACAGATACGCAGTATTTT. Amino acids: CASSVGVSGLSTDTQYF.

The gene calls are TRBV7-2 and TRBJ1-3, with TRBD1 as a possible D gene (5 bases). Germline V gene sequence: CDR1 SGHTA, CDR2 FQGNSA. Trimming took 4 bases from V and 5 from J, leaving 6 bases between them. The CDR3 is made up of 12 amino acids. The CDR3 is CASSSDRNTIYF. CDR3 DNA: TGTGCCAGCAGCTCGGACAGAAACACCATATATTTT.

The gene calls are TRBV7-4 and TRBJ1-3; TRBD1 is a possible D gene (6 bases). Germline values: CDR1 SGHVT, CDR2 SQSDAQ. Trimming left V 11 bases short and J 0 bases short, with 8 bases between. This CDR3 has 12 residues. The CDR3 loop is CAGGSSGNTIYF. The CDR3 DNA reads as TGTGCCGGGGGCAGCTCTGGAAACACCATATATTTT.

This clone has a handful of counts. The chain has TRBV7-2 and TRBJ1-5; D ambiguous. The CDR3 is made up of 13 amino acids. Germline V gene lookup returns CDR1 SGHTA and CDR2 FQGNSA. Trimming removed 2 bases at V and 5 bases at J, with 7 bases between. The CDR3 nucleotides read TGTGCCAGCAGCTTACGCGGGGATCAGCCCCAGCATTTT. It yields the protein CASSLRGDQPQHF.

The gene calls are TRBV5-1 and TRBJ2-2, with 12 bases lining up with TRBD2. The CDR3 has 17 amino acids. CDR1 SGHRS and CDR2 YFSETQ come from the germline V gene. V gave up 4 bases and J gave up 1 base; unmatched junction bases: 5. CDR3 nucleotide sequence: TGCGCCAGCAGCCTAGCGGGGGGGAACATGAACACCGGGGAGCTGTTTTTT. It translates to CASSLAGGNMNTGELFF.

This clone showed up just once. The CDR3 region has the DNA TGTGCCAGCAGCTTTATGGGACTAGCTTTTACCGAGCAGTACTTC. This gives the protein CASSFMGLAFTEQYF. The chain recombines TRBV7-2 with TRBJ2-7; 9 bases are shared with TRBD2. The CDR3 spans 15 residues. With V trimmed by 3 bases and J by 6 bases, 9 bases remained unmatched. Germline CDR1 reads SGHTA; CDR2 reads FQGNSA.

Here the CDR3 reads CAWSREGATQNQPQHF. CDR3 coding DNA: TGTGCCTGGAGTCGCGAAGGAGCAACCCAAAATCAGCCCCAGCATTTT. The J gene is TRBJ1-5, the V gene TRBV30; D uncertain. This CDR3 spans 16 amino acids. CDR1 and CDR2 (germline): GTSNPN, SVGIG (reference sequence). Deletions cut 2 bases from V and 4 bases from J, with 18 bases between. Drawing the rest from reference TRBV30 and TRBJ1-5, the complete variable domain is SQTIHQWPATLVQPVGSPLSLECTVEGTSNPNLYWYRQAAGRGLQLLFYSVGIGQISSEVPQNLSASRPQDRQFILSSKKLLLSDSGFYLCAWSREGATQNQPQHFGDGTRLSIL.

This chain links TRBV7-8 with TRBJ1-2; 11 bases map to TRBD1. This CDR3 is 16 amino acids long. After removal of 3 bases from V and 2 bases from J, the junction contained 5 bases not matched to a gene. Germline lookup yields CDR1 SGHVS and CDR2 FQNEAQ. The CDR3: CASSFAGTGGNYGYTF. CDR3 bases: TGTGCCAGCAGCTTCGCCGGGACAGGGGGAAACTATGGCTACACCTTC.

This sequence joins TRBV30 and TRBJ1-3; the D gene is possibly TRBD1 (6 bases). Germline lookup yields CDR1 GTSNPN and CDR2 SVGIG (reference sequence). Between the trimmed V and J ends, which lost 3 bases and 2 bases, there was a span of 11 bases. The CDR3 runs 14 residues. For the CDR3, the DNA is TGTGCCTGGAGCAGGGGTTCCGCTGGAAACACCATATATTTT. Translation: CAWSRGSAGNTIYF. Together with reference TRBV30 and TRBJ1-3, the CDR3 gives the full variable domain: SQTIHQWPATLVQPVGSPLSLECTVEGTSNPNLYWYRQAAGRGLQLLFYSVGIGQISSEVPQNLSASRPQDRQFILSSKKLLLSDSGFYLCAWSRGSAGNTIYFGEGSWLTVV.

The CDR3 reads CASILPGGTEAFF. CDR3 coding DNA: TGTGCCAGCATTTTACCAGGGGGAACTGAAGCTTTCTTT. This sequence joins TRBV6-4 and TRBJ1-1; 7 nucleotides match TRBD1. Trimming cost V 7 bases and J 5 bases; bases outside gene matches: 7. Germline lookup yields CDR1 MRHNA and CDR2 SNTAGT. The CDR3 has 13 amino acids.

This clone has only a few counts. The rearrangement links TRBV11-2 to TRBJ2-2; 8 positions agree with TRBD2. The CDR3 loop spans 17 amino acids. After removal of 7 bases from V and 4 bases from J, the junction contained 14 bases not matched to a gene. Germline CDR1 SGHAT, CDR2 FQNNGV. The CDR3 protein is CASIDTGKAGATGELFF. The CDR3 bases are TGTGCCAGCATCGACACTGGGAAAGCGGGGGCCACCGGGGAGCTGTTTTTT.

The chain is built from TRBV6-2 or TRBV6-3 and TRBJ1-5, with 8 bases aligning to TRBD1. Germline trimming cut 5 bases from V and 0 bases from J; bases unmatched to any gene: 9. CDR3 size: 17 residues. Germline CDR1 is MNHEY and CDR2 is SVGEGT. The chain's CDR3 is CASSPGTGTFSNQPQHF. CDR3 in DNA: TGTGCCAGCAGTCCCGGGACAGGCACATTTAGCAATCAGCCCCAGCATTTT.

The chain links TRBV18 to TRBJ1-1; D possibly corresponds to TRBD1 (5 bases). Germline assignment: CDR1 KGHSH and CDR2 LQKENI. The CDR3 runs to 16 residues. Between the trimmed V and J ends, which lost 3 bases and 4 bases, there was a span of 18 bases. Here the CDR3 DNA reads TGTGCCAGCTCACCCCTATACGGGGGGGGAAGCACTGAAGCTTTCTTT. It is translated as CASSPLYGGGSTEAFF.

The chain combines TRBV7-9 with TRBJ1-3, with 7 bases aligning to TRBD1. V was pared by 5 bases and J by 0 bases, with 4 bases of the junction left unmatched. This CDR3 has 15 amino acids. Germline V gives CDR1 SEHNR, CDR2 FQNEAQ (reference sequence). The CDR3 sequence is CASSAAGGSGNTIYF. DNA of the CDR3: TGTGCCAGCAGCGCAGCAGGGGGCTCTGGAAACACCATATATTTT.

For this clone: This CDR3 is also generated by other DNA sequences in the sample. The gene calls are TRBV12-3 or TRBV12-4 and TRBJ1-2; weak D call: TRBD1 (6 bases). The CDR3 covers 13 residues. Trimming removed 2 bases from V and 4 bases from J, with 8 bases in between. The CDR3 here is CASSLQGSYGYTF. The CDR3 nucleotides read TGTGCCAGCAGTTTACAGGGGAGCTATGGCTACACCTTC.

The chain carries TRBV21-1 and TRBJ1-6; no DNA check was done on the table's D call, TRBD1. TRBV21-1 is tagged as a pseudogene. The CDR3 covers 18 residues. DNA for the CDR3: TGTGCCAGCAGCAAATTCGGGGCCCCTGAGGACAGGCGTTCACCCCTCCACTTT. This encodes CASSKFGAPEDRRSPLHF.

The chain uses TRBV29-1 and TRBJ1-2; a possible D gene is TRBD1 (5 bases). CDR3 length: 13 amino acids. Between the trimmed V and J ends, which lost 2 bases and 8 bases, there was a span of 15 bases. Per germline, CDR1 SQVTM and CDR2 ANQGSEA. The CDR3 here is CSVETQQGRGYTF. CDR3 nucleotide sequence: TGCAGCGTTGAAACTCAGCAGGGCCGCGGCTACACCTTC.

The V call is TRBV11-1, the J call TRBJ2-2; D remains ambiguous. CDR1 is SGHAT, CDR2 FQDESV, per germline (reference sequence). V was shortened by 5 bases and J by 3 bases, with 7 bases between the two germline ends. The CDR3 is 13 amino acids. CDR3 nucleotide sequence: TGTGCCAGCAGCACGGCGGACACCGGGGAGCTGTTTTTT. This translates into CASSTADTGELFF.

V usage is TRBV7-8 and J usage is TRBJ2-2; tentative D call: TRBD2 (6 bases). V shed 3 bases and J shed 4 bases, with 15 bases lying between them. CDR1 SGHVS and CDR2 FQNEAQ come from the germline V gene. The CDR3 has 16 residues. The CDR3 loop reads CASSFLSRGTTGELFF. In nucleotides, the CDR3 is TGTGCCAGCAGCTTCTTAAGTCGGGGGACCACCGGGGAGCTGTTTTTT. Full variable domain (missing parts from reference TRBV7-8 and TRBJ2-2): GAGVSQSPRYKVAKRGQDVALRCDPISGHVSLFWYQQALGQGPEFLTYFQNEAQLDKSGLPSDRFFAERPEGSVSTLKIQRTQQEDSAVYLCASSFLSRGTTGELFFGEGSRLTVL.

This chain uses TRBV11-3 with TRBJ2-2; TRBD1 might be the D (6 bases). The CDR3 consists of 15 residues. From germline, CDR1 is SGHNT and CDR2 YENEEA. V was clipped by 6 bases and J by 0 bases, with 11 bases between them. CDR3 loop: CASSQGGANTGELFF. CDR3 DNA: TGTGCCAGCAGTCAAGGGGGAGCGAACACCGGGGAGCTGTTTTTT.

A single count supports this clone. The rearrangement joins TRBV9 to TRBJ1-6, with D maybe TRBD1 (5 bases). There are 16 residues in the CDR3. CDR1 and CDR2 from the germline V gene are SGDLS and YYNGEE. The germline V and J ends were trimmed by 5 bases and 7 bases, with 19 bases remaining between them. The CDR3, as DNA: TGTGCCAGCAGGTGCCCCGCAGGGCGCCCCAATTCACCCCTCCACTTT. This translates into CASRCPAGRPNSPLHF. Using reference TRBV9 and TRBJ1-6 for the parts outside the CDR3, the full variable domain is DSGVTQTPKHLITATGQRVTLRCSPRSGDLSVYWYQQSLDQGLQFLIQYYNGEERAKGNILERFSAQQFPDLHSELNLSSLELGDSALYFCASRCPAGRPNSPLHFGNGTRLTVT.

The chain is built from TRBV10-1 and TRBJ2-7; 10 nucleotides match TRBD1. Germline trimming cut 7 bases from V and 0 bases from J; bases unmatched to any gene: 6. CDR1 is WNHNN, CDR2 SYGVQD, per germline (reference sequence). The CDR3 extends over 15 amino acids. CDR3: CASTLDRGHSYEQYF. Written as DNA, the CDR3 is TGCGCCAGCACCCTCGACAGGGGGCACTCCTACGAGCAGTACTTC.

CDR3 sequence reads: CASSYSSGRGNSPLHF. The DNA of the CDR3 is TGTGCCAGCAGTTACTCCTCGGGGCGGGGTAATTCACCCCTCCACTTT. The V gene is TRBV6-5, the J gene TRBJ1-6; D may be TRBD1 (5 bases). This CDR3 is built from 16 residues. CDR1 is MNHEY, CDR2 SVGAGI, per germline. V lost 0 bases and J 6 bases, leaving 12 bases between the germline ends.